The 16 T cell receptor beta chains given below trace back to one sample, sequenced in a study of Graves' ophthalmopathy and Graves' hyperthyroidism. RNA served as the template for amplifying TCR beta CDR3 regions. After a first-round RT-PCR with HTBI primers, a second-round multiplex PCR was run. TCRdb used MiXCR to reprocess the multiplex PCR reads, holding one entry per CDR3 protein. The sample lists about 370,000 distinct CDR3 sequences, 15% to 20% occurring once. Sequencing was carried out using peripheral blood. These receptor sequences come from an adult woman with stable Graves' hyperthyroidism.

This clonotype was detected many times. V is TRBV7-6 and J is TRBJ2-7; 7 bases align to TRBD2. The CDR3 is 14 amino acids. The V segment lost 4 bases and the J segment 3 bases; nucleotides outside the gene matches: 6. Germline V gene lookup returns CDR1 SGHVS and CDR2 FNYEAQ. CDR3 nucleotides: TGTGCCAGCAGCTCCCATAGCGGGCGCTACGAGCAGTACTTC. This codes for CASSSHSGRYEQYF.

Points on this clonotype: The junction does not match germline at one end; this may be a read error. The chain has TRBV4-1 and TRBJ2-7, with no clear D. This CDR3 region has 12 residues. The germline gives CDR1 MGHRA, CDR2 YSYEKL. The CDR3 sequence is CASSLTGLSQNF. CDR3 coding DNA: TGCGCCAGCAGTCTTACCGGGCTCTCACAAAACTTC.

Many counts were recorded for this clonotype. The chain is built from TRBV6-5 and TRBJ2-5, with D possibly called TRBD1 or TRBD2 (5 bases each). The CDR3 is 15 residues long. V lost 5 bases to trimming and J lost 0 bases, with 13 bases between them. Germline lookup yields CDR1 MNHEY and CDR2 SVGAGI. CDR3 loop: CASSPGRRYQETQYF. In DNA form, the CDR3 reads TGTGCCAGCAGTCCGGGACGCAGGTACCAAGAGACCCAGTACTTC.

In this sample, this clonotype turned up once. The CDR3 nucleotides are TGCAGTGCTAGCGGGGGGGCCACAGATACGCAGTATTTT. As protein: CSASGGATDTQYF. The chain carries TRBV20-1 and TRBJ2-3; 8 nucleotides align to TRBD2. V shed 3 bases and J 2 bases; nucleotides not matched to a gene: 1. The CDR3 spans 13 residues. Germline V CDR1 and CDR2: DFQATT, SNEGSKA (reference sequence).

This clonotype was seen a few times. A much larger clone is a single base away; this may be a read error. J is TRBJ2-7 and V is TRBV6-1, with D uncertain. This CDR3 is 12 amino acids long. The V gene lost 2 bases and the J gene lost 5 bases, with 7 bases spanning the gap. Germline CDR1 reads MNHNS; CDR2 reads SASEGT. The CDR3 sequence is CASSEHYDEQYF. The CDR3 DNA reads TGTGCCAGCAGTGAACATTACGACGAGCAGTACTTC.

This clonotype was recorded at least ten times. The gene calls are TRBV4-3 and TRBJ1-5; D call uncertain. The V gene lost 2 bases and the J gene lost 0 bases, with 8 bases spanning the gap. The length of the CDR3 is 15 residues. Germline values: CDR1 LGHNA, CDR2 YSLEER. In nucleotides, the CDR3 is TGCGCCAGCAGCCAACACCTGAATAGCAATCAGCCCCAGCATTTT. It yields the protein CASSQHLNSNQPQHF.

The chain uses TRBV6-1 and TRBJ2-7; a weak D match, TRBD2 (6 bases). CDR1 and CDR2 (germline): MNHNS, SASEGT. V lost 7 bases, J lost 6 bases, and 13 bases lay in between. CDR3 length equals 12 residues. The chain's CDR3 is CASTPIGGEQYF. DNA of the CDR3: TGTGCCAGCACTCCTATCGGGGGCGAGCAGTACTTC.

This clonotype has ten or more counts. The genes are TRBV11-2 and TRBJ2-2, with 10 bases fitting TRBD1. Germline V gene data show CDR1 as SGHAT and CDR2 as FQNNGV. The CDR3 contains 16 residues. J lost 5 bases, V lost 5 bases, and 8 bases had no gene match. CDR3 protein: CASSLTGTGVTGELFF. As DNA, the CDR3 is TGTGCCAGCAGCCTAACCGGGACAGGGGTGACCGGGGAGCTGTTTTTT.

This clonotype was observed many times. This chain joins TRBV5-1 and TRBJ2-7; 11 nucleotides match TRBD1. The CDR3 contains 15 residues. Unmatched junction bases numbered 6, after V lost 2 bases and J lost 5 bases. Germline values: CDR1 SGHRS, CDR2 YFSETQ. CDR3 residues: CASSFRTGGVDEQYF. The CDR3 nucleotides are TGCGCCAGCAGCTTCAGGACAGGGGGCGTCGACGAGCAGTACTTC.

This clonotype was counted at least ten times. The chain carries TRBV20-1 and TRBJ2-7; the D gene is possibly TRBD2 (6 bases). Germline V CDR1 and CDR2: DFQATT, SNEGSKA (reference sequence). Trimming took off 3 bases at V and 0 bases at J, with 15 bases between the two ends. The CDR3 is 15 amino acids. The CDR3 DNA reads as TGCAGTGCTAGGGCTCCGGCAGCGGGCTCCTACGAGCAGTACTTC. This gives the protein CSARAPAAGSYEQYF.

This clonotype was detected ten times or more. In DNA form, the CDR3 reads TGCGCCAGCAGCCAAGACCGGACTAGAAACACCGGGGAGCTGTTTTTT. This sequence encodes CASSQDRTRNTGELFF. The rearrangement links TRBV4-3 to TRBJ2-2, with TRBD2 matching 7 bases. The germline V gene has CDR1 LGHNA and CDR2 YSLEER. The V gene end was trimmed by 0 bases and the J gene end by 2 bases; junction bases not matched to a gene: 3. The length of the CDR3 is 16 residues.

This clonotype showed up just a few times. The junction departs from germline at one end; a sequencing error may be responsible. The V and J genes are TRBV7-9 and TRBJ2-5, with D possibly being TRBD1 (5 bases). CDR1 is SEHNR and CDR2 is FQNEAQ in the germline V gene (reference sequence). CDR3 length: 14 amino acids. The CDR3 DNA follows: TGTGCCAACAGCCGTCTGGGGCAGTCAGAGACCCAGTACTTC. This sequence encodes CANSRLGQSETQYF.

This clonotype was recorded at least ten times. The V gene is TRBV2, the J gene TRBJ2-2, with 8 bases lining up with TRBD2. V trimming: 6 bases; J trimming: 7 bases; junction bases outside the gene matches: 13. The CDR3 has 16 residues. Germline CDR1 is SNHLY and CDR2 is FYNNEI. The CDR3 region is CASRDSGTRFDGELFF. CDR3 sequence (DNA): TGTGCCAGCAGGGACTCCGGGACTAGATTTGACGGGGAGCTGTTTTTT.

This clonotype was observed at least ten times. The chain has TRBV7-2 and TRBJ1-6, with D possibly TRBD1 on 6 matching bases. The V and J ends lost 5 bases and 14 bases respectively, with 16 bases between them. Looked up from germline, CDR1 is SGHTA and CDR2 is FQGNSA. This CDR3 has 13 amino acids. The CDR3 reads CASSRWGDIALHF. CDR3 bases: TGTGCCAGCAGCAGGTGGGGGGACATAGCCCTCCACTTT.

This clonotype was observed at least ten times. This chain joins TRBV15 and TRBJ2-5; D perhaps matches TRBD2 (7 bases). The V end lost 0 bases, the J end lost 7 bases, and 18 bases lay between the germline ends. The germline gives CDR1 LNHNV, CDR2 YYDKDF (reference sequence). The CDR3 sequence is 16 residues long. The CDR3 DNA reads as TGTGCCACCAGCAGAGATTGGGGGGGCCGGATAACGACCCAGTACTTC. Translated: CATSRDWGGRITTQYF.

This clonotype was recorded at least ten times. The rearrangement joins TRBV7-2 to TRBJ1-1, with D possibly TRBD1 on 6 matching bases. Germline V gene data show CDR1 as SGHTA and CDR2 as FQGNSA. The CDR3 is made up of 12 amino acids. V was shortened by 2 bases and J by 6 bases, with 7 bases between the two germline ends. The CDR3: CASSLNRAEAFF. The CDR3 bases are TGTGCCAGCAGCTTAAACAGGGCTGAAGCTTTCTTT.